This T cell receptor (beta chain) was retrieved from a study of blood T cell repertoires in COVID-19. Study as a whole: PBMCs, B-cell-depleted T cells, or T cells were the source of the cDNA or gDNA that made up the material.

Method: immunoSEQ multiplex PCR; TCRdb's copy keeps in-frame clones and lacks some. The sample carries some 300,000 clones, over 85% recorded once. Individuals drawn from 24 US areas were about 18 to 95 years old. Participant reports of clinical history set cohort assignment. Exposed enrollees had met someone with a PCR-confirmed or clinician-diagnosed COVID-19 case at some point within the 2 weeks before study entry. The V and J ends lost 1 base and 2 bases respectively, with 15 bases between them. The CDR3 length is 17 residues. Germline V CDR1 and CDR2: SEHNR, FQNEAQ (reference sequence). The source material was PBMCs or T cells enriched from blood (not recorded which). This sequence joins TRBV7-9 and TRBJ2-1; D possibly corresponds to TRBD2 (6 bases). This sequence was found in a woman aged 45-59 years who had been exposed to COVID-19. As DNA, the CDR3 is TGTGCCAGCAGCTTAGATAAGGCTAGCGCTGCCTACAATGAGCAGTTCTTC. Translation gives CASSLDKASAAYNEQFF.